This TCR beta chain was obtained from a study of early T cells in non-severe SARS-CoV-2 infection. Remarks on this clonotype: A much larger clone lies a single base off, so this may be a read error. Because it lacks the conserved phenylalanine or tryptophan at the end, this CDR3 is likely a read error.

TCRdb used MiXCR to reprocess the 5' RACE reads, holding one entry per CDR3 protein. This table holds tens of thousands of distinct CDR3 sequences, around 10% found once. V lost 4 bases and J 0 bases, leaving 9 bases between the germline ends. The CDR3 runs to 14 residues. This receptor was identified in an adult who was a healthcare worker with PCR-confirmed SARS-CoV-2 infection or an uninfected control (not recorded which). V is TRBV12-3 or TRBV12-4 and J is TRBJ1-1; D ambiguous. Sample: whole blood, taken at baseline. The CDR3: CASSYGYMNTEAFS. The CDR3 nucleotides read TGTGCCAGCAGTTACGGATACATGAACACTGAAGCTTTCTCT.